These 17 T cell receptor beta chains came from one sample sequenced in a study of cytomegalovirus exposure and HLA in healthy donors. PCR employed 60 Vbeta and 13 Jbeta primers. Only in-frame clones appear in the TCRdb table, and some are missing; sequencing was by immunoSEQ multiplex PCR. The sample gives 75,000 to 100,000 clones, approximately 72% of which show up once; 2.5% to 3% is in the top ten. The sample taken for sequencing was PBMCs. Receptors were obtained from a female donor in good health and CMV-seropositive.

The V call is TRBV7-3, the J call TRBJ1-1; the D gene is possibly TRBD1 (5 bases). V lost 0 bases and J 8 bases, leaving 13 bases between the germline ends. This CDR3 has 14 residues. Looked up from germline, CDR1 is SGHTA and CDR2 is FQGTGA. The CDR3 region has the DNA TGTGCCAGCAGCTTAACGGGGGTTGGGGGGGAAGCTTTCTTT. It encodes CASSLTGVGGEAFF.

This clone has just one count. The chain joins TRBV2 to TRBJ1-1; 9 bases map to TRBD1. V trimming: 6 bases; J trimming: 11 bases; junction bases outside the gene matches: 10. Germline CDR1 SNHLY, CDR2 FYNNEI. The CDR3 consists of 13 residues. CDR3 in DNA: TGTGCCAGCAGCCTGGGACAGGGTTTTCAGGCTTTCTTT. Its translation: CASSLGQGFQAFF.

This sequence joins TRBV7-2 and TRBJ2-7; possible D gene TRBD2, 5 bases. V was clipped by 1 base and J by 2 bases, with 18 bases between them. The CDR3 runs 17 residues. The germline V gene has CDR1 SGHTA and CDR2 FQGNSA. CDR3 amino acids: CASSLVERRAETYEQYF. CDR3 bases: TGTGCCAGCAGCTTAGTTGAACGGCGGGCTGAGACCTACGAGCAGTACTTC.

This chain connects TRBV7-9 to TRBJ1-1, with TRBD1 as a possible D gene (5 bases). This CDR3 is built from 14 residues. Germline CDR1 and CDR2: SEHNR and FQNEAQ (reference sequence). V lost 2 bases, J lost 0 bases, and 7 bases lay in between. The CDR3 loop is CASSLNRLNTEAFF. The DNA for the CDR3 is TGTGCCAGCAGCTTAAACAGGTTGAACACTGAAGCTTTCTTT.

The chain combines TRBV10-1 with TRBJ2-3, with D perhaps TRBD2 (5 bases). From germline, CDR1 is WNHNN and CDR2 SYGVQD (reference sequence). The V end was cut by 11 bases, the J end by 5 bases, with 23 bases between. The CDR3 has 15 amino acids. CDR3 protein: CAPRDRGEEVDTQYF. The CDR3 coding sequence is TGCGCCCCCCGCGATCGGGGAGAGGAAGTAGATACGCAGTATTTT.

This clone came up a few times. The chain links TRBV15 to TRBJ2-3; D is unresolved. Germline V CDR1 and CDR2: LNHNV, YYDKDF (reference sequence). The CDR3 runs 14 residues. V lost 4 bases and J 2 bases, leaving 10 bases between the germline ends. The CDR3 sequence is CATSILRATDTQYF. The CDR3 nucleotides read TGTGCCACCAGCATTCTCCGAGCCACAGATACGCAGTATTTT.

V is TRBV11-1 and J is TRBJ1-6; tentatively, D is TRBD1 (5 bases). The CDR3 is 13 residues long. Trimming removed 1 base from V and 7 bases from J, with 5 bases in between. The V gene's germline CDR1 is SGHAT and CDR2 FQDESV (reference sequence). In DNA form, the CDR3 reads TGTGCCAGCAGCTTAGAGGGGAATTCACCCCTCCACTTT. It encodes CASSLEGNSPLHF.

V is TRBV15 and J is TRBJ1-4, with D uncertain. V was trimmed by 0 bases and J by 4 bases, leaving 6 bases between them. The CDR3 is made up of 14 amino acids. From germline, CDR1 is LNHNV and CDR2 YYDKDF (reference sequence). CDR3 in amino acids: CATSREGVNEKLFF. The CDR3 nucleotides read TGTGCCACCAGCAGAGAGGGCGTTAATGAAAAACTGTTTTTT.

The CDR3 DNA reads as TGTGCCTGGAGTGCCGGGACTAGCGGGGGACGGGAGACCCAGTACTTC. Translated, it gives CAWSAGTSGGRETQYF. The chain has TRBV30 and TRBJ2-5; TRBD2 matches at 14 bases. The V and J ends lost 1 base and 5 bases, in that order; junction bases with no gene match: 6. The CDR3 runs 16 residues. Per germline, CDR1 GTSNPN and CDR2 SVGIG (reference sequence).

This clone was detected a few times. Other DNA sequences within the sample encode an identical CDR3. This chain uses TRBV6-5 with TRBJ1-1, with 9 bases lining up with TRBD1. There are 14 residues in the CDR3. After removal of 4 bases from V and 2 bases from J, the junction contained 2 bases not matched to a gene. Germline assignment: CDR1 MNHEY and CDR2 SVGAGI. The CDR3 nucleotides are TGTGCCAGCAGTTGGGGACAGGGAAACACTGAAGCTTTCTTT. Its protein product is CASSWGQGNTEAFF.

This sequence joins TRBV19 and TRBJ1-4, with TRBD1 as a possible D gene (5 bases). The germline V gene encodes CDR1 LNHDA and CDR2 SQIVND (reference sequence). Trimming removed 3 bases from V and 3 bases from J, with 8 bases in between. The CDR3 spans 14 residues. The DNA for the CDR3 is TGTGCCAGTAGTATCTCGGGGGCTAATGAAAAACTGTTTTTT. It yields the protein CASSISGANEKLFF.

In this sample, this clone turned up once. The V call is TRBV19, the J call TRBJ2-7; D possibly corresponds to TRBD1 (5 bases). The CDR3 is 12 amino acids. Trimming took 7 bases from V and 4 from J, leaving 11 bases between them. CDR1 is LNHDA and CDR2 is SQIVND in the germline V gene (reference sequence). CDR3 sequence: CASNRGGYEQYF. In nucleotides, the CDR3 is TGTGCCAGTAATAGGGGCGGATACGAGCAGTACTTC. The full variable domain, rest sourced from reference TRBV19 and TRBJ2-7, is DGGITQSPKYLFRKEGQNVTLSCEQNLNHDAMYWYRQDPGQGLRLIYYSQIVNDFQKGDIAEGYSVSREKKESFPLTVTSAQKNPTAFYLCASNRGGYEQYFGPGTRLTVT.

The genes are TRBV11-2 and TRBJ2-7; 9 bases match TRBD2. V lost 1 base and J lost 4; bases outside the gene matches: 8. This CDR3 has 16 amino acids. CDR1 and CDR2 from the germline V gene are SGHAT and FQNNGV. DNA of the CDR3: TGTGCCAGCAGCTTAGTTGGTTCTAGCGGGGTATACGAGCAGTACTTC. The encoded protein is CASSLVGSSGVYEQYF.

This chain links TRBV6-1 with TRBJ2-7; TRBD2 might be the D (5 bases). This CDR3 is 13 amino acids long. Germline-derived CDR1 and CDR2 are MNHNS and SASEGT. Deletions cut 6 bases from V and 3 bases from J, with 12 bases between. The DNA for the CDR3 is TGTGCCAGCAGGAGTCCCGCGGGCTACGAGCAGTACTTC. Translated, it gives CASRSPAGYEQYF.

Here the CDR3 reads CASSPSRDFNEQFF. As DNA, the CDR3 is TGTGCCAGCAGTCCGTCCCGGGACTTCAATGAGCAGTTCTTC. The chain combines TRBV28 with TRBJ2-1, with D maybe TRBD2 (6 bases). V dropped 5 bases and J dropped 6 bases, with 14 bases sitting between them. Germline V CDR1 and CDR2: MDHEN, SYDVKM. CDR3 length: 14 amino acids.

For this clone: The junction and the germline gene differ at one end; a read error may be behind it. The chain couples TRBV20-1 to TRBJ1-2, with D unresolved. Germline values: CDR1 DFQATT, CDR2 SNEGSKA (reference sequence). The CDR3 has 10 residues. DNA of the CDR3: TGCAGTGCTTGGACGGGGAGTCGCTTCTTC. This codes for CSAWTGSRFF.

The chain links TRBV5-1 to TRBJ2-3, with D perhaps TRBD1 (6 bases). CDR1 and CDR2 (germline): SGHRS, YFSETQ. V was cut by 3 bases and J by 6 bases, with 11 bases left in between. This CDR3 has 13 amino acids. CDR3 coding DNA: TGCGCCAGCAGCTGGACAGATATGGATACGCAGTATTTT. Translating gives CASSWTDMDTQYF.